This T cell receptor beta chain was sequenced in a study of liver allograft versus peripheral blood T cells. Whole-study context: The authors compared T cell receptor repertoires in transplanted livers with those in the peripheral blood of recipients.

General study findings and limits: As reported, T cell receptor repertoires inside liver allografts differed from those present in peripheral blood.

V was trimmed by 6 bases and J by 7 bases, leaving 13 bases between them. The CDR3 is 13 amino acids. Germline CDR1 and CDR2: MDHEN and SYDVKM. TCRdb fed the reads into MiXCR, producing one record per CDR3 protein. The profile shows 3,500 to 4,000 distinct CDR3 sequences, roughly a fifth of them singletons. This clonotype qualifies as medium-sized. Its antigen is not known. V and J are TRBV28 and TRBJ1-5; possible D gene TRBD1, 5 bases. The sequence came from a human patient who had a liver transplant. Some T cells may be the graft donor's. The CDR3 region has the DNA TGTGCCAGCAGCCGGGCAGGGAGGCAGCCCCAGCATTTT. Its translation: CASSRAGRQPQHF.